The 8 T cell receptor beta chains in this list originate from one sample, sequenced in a study of cytomegalovirus exposure and HLA in healthy donors. It was with 60 Vbeta and 13 Jbeta primers that the PCR ran. The data were produced by immunoSEQ multiplex PCR, yet TCRdb's version contains in-frame clones alone and is incomplete. Counted here are 100,000 or so clones, approximately 75% occurring once; the ten biggest clones make up 1.5% to 2%. The sample was PBMCs. The receptors derive from a woman between 40 and 50 years old in good health and CMV-seronegative.

This clone came up once. This chain joins TRBV28 and TRBJ1-2; weak D call: TRBD1 (5 bases). Germline CDR1 reads MDHEN; CDR2 reads SYDVKM. The CDR3 runs 14 residues. Trimming removed 1 base from V and 2 bases from J, with 8 bases in between. The CDR3 DNA is TGTGCCAGCAGTTTATCGACAGACAACTATGGCTACACCTTC. Translation: CASSLSTDNYGYTF.

This clone was counted a few times. The junction departs from germline at one end; a sequencing error may be responsible. This rearrangement joins TRBV7-9 to TRBJ2-7; D remains ambiguous. The germline V gene encodes CDR1 SEHNR and CDR2 FQNEAQ (reference sequence). CDR3 length equals 14 residues. The CDR3 reads CSSSLGASSYEQYF. In nucleotides, the CDR3 is TGTTCCAGCAGCTTAGGCGCGAGCTCCTACGAGCAGTACTTC.

In DNA, the CDR3 is TGTGCCAGCACCTCAGGACTAGCGGGAGCGGATGAGCAGTTCTTC. Its translation is CASTSGLAGADEQFF. The rearrangement uses TRBV5-4 and TRBJ2-1, with 13 bases identical to TRBD2. Germline-derived CDR1 and CDR2 are SGHNT and YYREEE (reference sequence). The CDR3 is made up of 15 amino acids. V shed 6 bases and J 8 bases; nucleotides not matched to a gene: 8.

This clone has just a few counts. V usage is TRBV19 and J usage is TRBJ2-6, with 8 bases aligning to TRBD2. The junction had 10 bases not matched to a gene; V was cut back by 5 bases and J by 4 bases. This CDR3 has 17 residues. CDR1 LNHDA and CDR2 SQIVND come from the germline V gene (reference sequence). CDR3 amino acids: CASSPGGPVRGANVLTF. CDR3 DNA sequence: TGTGCCAGTAGTCCGGGAGGGCCAGTGAGGGGGGCCAACGTCCTGACTTTC.

On this clone: This sample also contains other DNA sequences that code for the same CDR3. The V and J genes are TRBV15 and TRBJ1-6, with TRBD1 as a possible D gene (5 bases). Trimming stripped 1 base from V and 4 bases from J, with 17 bases between. CDR1 and CDR2 from the germline V gene are LNHNV and YYDKDF (reference sequence). CDR3 length equals 18 residues. The CDR3 loop reads CATSRGGGGGNYNSPLHF. The CDR3 DNA reads as TGTGCCACCAGCAGAGGAGGTGGGGGGGGAAATTATAATTCACCCCTCCACTTT.

The V and J genes are TRBV9 and TRBJ2-5; D is possibly TRBD1 (5 bases). Germline values: CDR1 SGDLS, CDR2 YYNGEE. The V and J ends lost 0 bases and 5 bases respectively, with 14 bases between them. The CDR3 is 15 residues long. This CDR3 is CASSVAWGTQETQYF. As DNA, the CDR3 is TGTGCCAGCAGCGTAGCTTGGGGCACCCAGGAGACCCAGTACTTC. The variable domain in full, with the rest retrieved from reference TRBV9 and TRBJ2-5, is DSGVTQTPKHLITATGQRVTLRCSPRSGDLSVYWYQQSLDQGLQFLIQYYNGEERAKGNILERFSAQQFPDLHSELNLSSLELGDSALYFCASSVAWGTQETQYFGPGTRLLVL.

This clone occurred a few times. V usage is TRBV7-6 and J usage is TRBJ2-1, with 10 bases identical to TRBD2. The germline V gene has CDR1 SGHVS and CDR2 FNYEAQ. Trimming removed 2 bases from V and 7 bases from J; junction bases left unmatched: 8. The length of the CDR3 is 16 residues. The CDR3 DNA is TGTGCCAGCAGCTTATCTAGCGGGAGTCTCGGTAATGAGCAGTTCTTC. Encoded protein: CASSLSSGSLGNEQFF.

This clone was detected once. The rearrangement uses TRBV25-1 and TRBJ2-2, with D perhaps matching TRBD1 (6 bases). The CDR3 contains 14 residues. Germline lookup yields CDR1 MGHDK and CDR2 SYGVNS. CDR3: CVSVGQFNTGELFF. CDR3 coding DNA: TGTGTCAGTGTCGGACAGTTCAACACCGGGGAGCTGTTTTTT.